These 5 T cell receptor beta chains share one sample of origin, sequenced in a study of blood T cell repertoires in COVID-19. Sequencing was performed with immunoSEQ multiplex PCR; in TCRdb, only in-frame clones are kept and a portion is missing. The sample yields roughly 200,000 clones, about four fifths seen once. The sequenced sample was peripheral blood. These receptors were collected from a man aged 35-49 years with active or convalescent COVID-19.

The chain has TRBV7-2 and TRBJ2-2, with a weak D call TRBD1 (5 bases). The ends were cut back, 1 base at V and 3 bases at J, with 12 bases in the middle. Germline V gene sequence: CDR1 SGHTA, CDR2 FQGNSA. The CDR3 is made up of 16 amino acids. The DNA of the CDR3 is TGTGCCAGCAGCTTAGACGGACATCTCGACACCGGGGAGCTGTTTTTT. It is translated as CASSLDGHLDTGELFF.

The J gene is TRBJ2-2, the V gene TRBV7-9; 7 nucleotides match TRBD1. The germline V gene encodes CDR1 SEHNR and CDR2 FQNEAQ (reference sequence). The CDR3 contains 14 residues. The J segment lost 7 bases and the V segment lost 5 bases, leaving 7 bases of the junction unmatched. The CDR3 nucleotides are TGTGCCAGCAGCGAAAAAAGACAGGGCGGGGAGCTGTTTTTT. It codes for CASSEKRQGGELFF.

This clone was seen more than once but under ten times. J is TRBJ2-7 and V is TRBV3-1 (or the pseudogene TRBV3-2); TRBD1 aligns across 8 bases. This CDR3 contains 13 residues. Trimming took 5 bases from V and 8 from J; bases not matched to a gene: 8. The germline V gene has CDR1 LGHDT and CDR2 YNNKEL (reference sequence). The CDR3 reads CASSTQGGDKQYF. CDR3 bases: TGTGCCAGCAGCACACAGGGGGGAGATAAGCAGTACTTC.

This chain uses TRBV19 with TRBJ2-2; 8 bases map to TRBD2. J gave up 5 bases and V 0 bases, and 8 bases lay outside the gene matches. Looked up from germline, CDR1 is LNHDA and CDR2 is SQIVND (reference sequence). This CDR3 region has 17 residues. The CDR3 sequence: CASSIEPQRGRTGELFF. As DNA, the CDR3 is TGTGCCAGTAGTATAGAACCCCAGCGGGGGAGGACCGGGGAGCTGTTTTTT.

This chain connects TRBV5-1 to TRBJ2-4; tentatively, D is TRBD2 (6 bases). This CDR3 has 15 amino acids. The germline gives CDR1 SGHRS, CDR2 YFSETQ. V gave up 7 bases and J gave up 3 bases, with 17 bases separating them. CDR3 bases: TGCGCCAGCTCGACCGCCGGGACTGGCAAAAACATTCAGTACTTC. This translates into CASSTAGTGKNIQYF.